Listed here are 25 T cell receptor beta chains from one sample, sequenced in a study of blood T cell repertoires in COVID-19. Measured with immunoSEQ multiplex PCR; TCRdb has only the in-frame clones, and not every one. This table holds about 130,000 clones, about nine tenths found once. Sequencing was carried out using PBMCs or T cells enriched from blood (not recorded which). The receptors shown here come from a man over 45 who had recovered from COVID-19.

CDR3 protein: CASSLLGQGVGYTF. The DNA for the CDR3 is TGCGCCAGCAGCTTGTTGGGACAGGGCGTTGGCTACACCTTC. The chain has TRBV5-1 and TRBJ1-2; 9 nucleotides agree with TRBD1. The germline gives CDR1 SGHRS, CDR2 YFSETQ. Trimming took 1 base from V and 7 from J; bases not matched to a gene: 5. This CDR3 is 14 amino acids long.

V gene TRBV6-2 or TRBV6-3 combines with J gene TRBJ1-3; TRBD1 matches 7 bases. Germline values: CDR1 MNHEY, CDR2 SVGEGT. The CDR3 has 17 residues. V was clipped by 5 bases and J by 0 bases; unmatched bases: 10. This CDR3 reads CASSTGTAYFSGNTIYF. Written as DNA, the CDR3 is TGTGCCAGCAGTACCGGGACAGCTTATTTCTCTGGAAACACCATATATTTT.

This chain connects TRBV28 to TRBJ1-5; D unresolved. Germline V CDR1 and CDR2: MDHEN, SYDVKM. The CDR3 is 17 residues long. The V and J ends lost 2 bases and 5 bases respectively, with 19 bases between them. The CDR3 protein is CASSLRRPPFDYQPQHF. The CDR3 bases are TGTGCCAGCAGTTTAAGGCGGCCCCCGTTTGACTATCAGCCCCAGCATTTT.

The chain combines TRBV5-4 with TRBJ2-3; no reliable D call. Germline V gives CDR1 SGHNT, CDR2 YYREEE (reference sequence). CDR3 size: 11 residues. Trimming cost V 2 bases and J 8 bases, with 6 bases left between them. The CDR3 spells CASSLESTQYF. The CDR3 DNA reads as TGTGCCAGCAGCTTAGAGTCTACGCAGTATTTT.

V usage is TRBV6-1 and J usage is TRBJ1-5, with D perhaps TRBD1 (6 bases). This CDR3 region has 14 residues. With 1 base removed from V and 7 bases from J, the gap between germline ends came to 11 bases. Germline loops: CDR1 MNHNS, CDR2 SASEGT. For the CDR3, the DNA is TGTGCCAGCAGTGAAGTCGCAGGGGAACAGCCCCAGCATTTT. Residues: CASSEVAGEQPQHF.

The chain carries TRBV7-9 and TRBJ1-6; the match to TRBD1 covers 7 bases. This CDR3 has 15 amino acids. J lost 11 bases, V lost 0 bases, and 7 bases had no gene match. Germline V gene sequence: CDR1 SEHNR, CDR2 FQNEAQ (reference sequence). This CDR3 is CASSLAAGGGTPLHF. Here the CDR3 DNA reads TGTGCCAGCAGCTTAGCAGCAGGGGGAGGTACACCCCTCCACTTT.

This chain joins TRBV12-3 or TRBV12-4 and TRBJ2-7; a possible D gene is TRBD2 (5 bases). There are 11 residues in the CDR3. V lost 8 bases, J lost 12 bases, and 17 bases lay in between. Written as DNA, the CDR3 is TGTGCCAGCGGCCGGGATATTACTCGGTACTTC. Amino acids: CASGRDITRYF.

The gene calls are TRBV30 and TRBJ1-1, with D perhaps TRBD1 (6 bases). Germline V gene lookup returns CDR1 GTSNPN and CDR2 SVGIG (reference sequence). This CDR3 has 12 residues. The CDR3 DNA is TGTGCGACCCGGGGGGCGCGGAATGAAGCTTTCTTT. Its translation is CATRGARNEAFF.

This clone was seen only a few times. V usage is TRBV11-3 and J usage is TRBJ1-3; TRBD1 is a possible D gene (6 bases). There are 16 residues in the CDR3. CDR1 and CDR2 from the germline V gene are SGHNT and YENEEA. V was pared by 5 bases and J by 2 bases, with 16 bases between. The CDR3: CASSVVPGEPGNTIYF. As DNA, the CDR3 is TGTGCCAGCAGCGTGGTACCAGGGGAGCCTGGAAACACCATATATTTT.

The chain joins TRBV7-2 to TRBJ1-5; D may be TRBD1 (5 bases). Germline loops: CDR1 SGHTA, CDR2 FQGNSA. This CDR3 region has 15 residues. Trimming stripped 2 bases from V and 0 bases from J, with 8 bases between. The CDR3 is CASSLTGNSNQPQHF. CDR3 coding DNA: TGTGCCAGCAGCTTAACAGGCAATAGCAATCAGCCCCAGCATTTT.

This clone was seen a handful of times. CDR3 nucleotides: TGCGCCAGCAGCTTGATGGGACAGGGTTACAATGAGCAGTTCTTC. Translating it yields CASSLMGQGYNEQFF. The chain joins TRBV5-1 to TRBJ2-1; the match to TRBD1 covers 9 bases. The J segment lost 4 bases and the V segment lost 1 base, leaving 3 bases of the junction unmatched. CDR3 length: 15 residues. Germline V gives CDR1 SGHRS, CDR2 YFSETQ.

The chain has TRBV20-1 and TRBJ1-5, with D unresolved. Germline CDR1 is DFQATT and CDR2 is SNEGSKA (reference sequence). V lost 1 base and J 14 bases, leaving 12 bases between the germline ends. The CDR3 has 11 residues. The CDR3, as DNA: TGCAGTGCTAGAGGGGGAGGGCTTGAGCATTTT. Protein sequence: CSARGGGLEHF.

This chain joins TRBV12-3 or TRBV12-4 and TRBJ1-3, with 7 nucleotides matching TRBD1. This CDR3 has 13 amino acids. V trimming: 5 bases; J trimming: 6 bases; junction bases outside the gene matches: 4. DNA for the CDR3: TGTGCCAGCAGTCGACAGGGAAAAAACACCATATATTTT. Translation: CASSRQGKNTIYF.

This chain links TRBV4-3 with TRBJ1-1; unclear D gene. Deletions cut 5 bases from V and 4 bases from J, with 17 bases between. Germline-derived CDR1 and CDR2 are LGHNA and YSLEER. The CDR3 has 15 residues. Here the CDR3 reads CASSGRTGGVTEAFF. The DNA of the CDR3 is TGCGCCAGCAGCGGCCGCACGGGAGGAGTCACTGAAGCTTTCTTT.

The chain has TRBV7-3 and TRBJ1-4; 9 bases line up with TRBD1. Losses at the gene ends were 5 bases for V and 8 bases for J; bases not matched to a gene: 3. The germline CDR1 and CDR2 sequences are SGHTA and FQGTGA. The CDR3 consists of 13 residues. The CDR3: CASSAGQGEKLFF. CDR3 nucleotides: TGTGCCAGCAGCGCGGGACAGGGCGAAAAACTGTTTTTT.

The chain carries TRBV20-1 and TRBJ1-3; no reliable D call. The germline CDR1 and CDR2 sequences are DFQATT and SNEGSKA (reference sequence). The CDR3 runs 11 residues. V was pared by 7 bases and J by 3 bases, with 7 bases between. The CDR3 sequence: CSVIRGNTIYF. DNA of the CDR3: TGCAGTGTTATTCGTGGAAACACCATATATTTT.

This clone showed up just once. This chain joins TRBV9 and TRBJ1-3; 8 nucleotides align to TRBD1. The trim removed 4 bases at V and 0 bases at J, leaving 6 bases unmatched. CDR1 and CDR2 (germline): SGDLS, YYNGEE. The CDR3 loop spans 16 amino acids. The CDR3 coding sequence is TGTGCCAGCAGCCCAGACAGGGGTCGCTCTGGAAACACCATATATTTT. It encodes CASSPDRGRSGNTIYF.

The rearrangement links TRBV7-2 to TRBJ1-2; a weak D match, TRBD1 (6 bases). Germline V lookup: CDR1 SGHTA, CDR2 FQGNSA. V was clipped by 5 bases and J by 5 bases, with 15 bases between them. The CDR3 covers 14 residues. The CDR3 DNA is TGTGCCAGCAGCCCAACTGTAACAGGGTATGGCTACACCTTC. Amino acids: CASSPTVTGYGYTF.

The rearrangement links TRBV19 to TRBJ1-4, with 8 nucleotides matching TRBD1. V shed 8 bases, J shed 8 bases, and the junction held 10 bases outside the gene matches. Germline CDR1 reads LNHDA; CDR2 reads SQIVND (reference sequence). This CDR3 is built from 14 residues. The chain's CDR3 is CASSPQGAGEKLFF. Here the CDR3 DNA reads TGTGCCAGTTCCCCGCAGGGGGCAGGGGAAAAACTGTTTTTT.

This chain links TRBV28 with TRBJ2-7; D not resolved. CDR1 is MDHEN, CDR2 SYDVKM, per germline. V lost 6 bases to trimming and J lost 3 bases, with 9 bases between them. CDR3 length: 12 amino acids. This CDR3 reads CASRSTVYEQYF. For the CDR3, the DNA is TGTGCCAGCAGATCCACAGTCTACGAGCAGTACTTC. Filled out from reference TRBV28 and TRBJ2-7, the complete variable domain reads DVKVTQSSRYLVKRTGEKVFLECVQDMDHENMFWYRQDPGLGLRLIYFSYDVKMKEKGDIPEGYSVSREKKERFSLILESASTNQTSMYLCASRSTVYEQYFGPGTRLTVT.

The chain uses TRBV7-8 and TRBJ1-1, with D perhaps matching TRBD1 (6 bases). V lost 6 bases to trimming and J lost 8 bases, with 19 bases between them. The CDR3 is 14 residues long. Germline lookup yields CDR1 SGHVS and CDR2 FQNEAQ. CDR3: CASRDGDTRSEAFF. CDR3 nucleotide sequence: TGTGCCAGCAGAGACGGGGACACACGCTCGGAAGCTTTCTTT. The entire variable domain, with the rest obtained from reference TRBV7-8 and TRBJ1-1, is as follows: GAGVSQSPRYKVAKRGQDVALRCDPISGHVSLFWYQQALGQGPEFLTYFQNEAQLDKSGLPSDRFFAERPEGSVSTLKIQRTQQEDSAVYLCASRDGDTRSEAFFGQGTRLTVV.

V usage is TRBV6-5 and J usage is TRBJ1-1; possibly TRBD1 for D (5 bases). Germline V gene sequence: CDR1 MNHEY, CDR2 SVGAGI. The CDR3 runs 14 residues. V was pared by 5 bases and J by 5 bases, with 15 bases between. The CDR3 bases are TGTGCCAGCAGTCCCTCCCGGGGGGGAACTGAAGCTTTCTTT. Amino acids: CASSPSRGGTEAFF.

The chain recombines TRBV9 with TRBJ2-7; D not resolved. The CDR3 runs 13 residues. V lost 0 bases and J lost 5, with 9 bases in between. From germline, CDR1 is SGDLS and CDR2 YYNGEE. The CDR3 sequence is CASSVALANEQYV. CDR3 nucleotide sequence: TGTGCCAGCAGCGTAGCTTTAGCTAACGAGCAGTACGTC.

The chain has TRBV30 and TRBJ1-5, with 7 bases fitting TRBD1. V was pared by 3 bases and J by 7 bases, with 6 bases of the junction left unmatched. The germline V gene encodes CDR1 GTSNPN and CDR2 SVGIG (reference sequence). This CDR3 is built from 13 residues. In nucleotides, the CDR3 is TGTGCCTGGAGCCAGAACAGGGGACAGCCCCAGCATTTT. Its protein product is CAWSQNRGQPQHF.

This sequence joins TRBV5-4 and TRBJ1-1; 7 nucleotides agree with TRBD1. Germline assignment: CDR1 SGHNT and CDR2 YYREEE (reference sequence). CDR3 length equals 16 residues. V lost 0 bases, J lost 1 base, and 6 bases stayed unmatched. For the CDR3, the DNA is TGTGCCAGCAGCTTGGGACCGGGACAGCAGAACACTGAAGCTTTCTTT. Translation: CASSLGPGQQNTEAFF. The entire variable domain, with the rest obtained from reference TRBV5-4 and TRBJ1-1, is as follows: ETGVTQSPTHLIKTRGQQVTLRCSSQSGHNTVSWYQQALGQGPQFIFQYYREEENGRGNFPPRFSGLQFPNYSSELNVNALELDDSALYLCASSLGPGQQNTEAFFGQGTRLTVV.